The 28 T cell receptor beta chains given below trace back to one sample, sequenced in a study of T-cell reconstitution after alpha-beta-depleted transplantation in children. Preparation of the TCRbeta library involved a method that used unique molecular identifiers. Via MiXCR, TCRdb re-called the PCR reads, giving one row per CDR3 protein. The table shows just over 950,000 distinct CDR3 sequences, with around 30% occurring only once. The source material was PBMCs, mostly from graft donor cells, sampled 360 days after TCRalphabeta/CD19-depleted stem cell transplant. The receptors derive from a boy under three years old who had a stem cell transplant for SCID, so the T cells may come from the graft donor.

This sequence joins TRBV20-1 and TRBJ2-5, with 8 positions matching TRBD1. In germline, CDR1 is DFQATT, CDR2 SNEGSKA (reference sequence). This CDR3 is 15 amino acids long. Trimming at V came to 1 base and at J to 4 bases, leaving 8 bases not matched to a gene. In DNA, the CDR3 is TGCAGTGCTAGAGTTCCGGGACAGGCTTTAGAGACCCAGTACTTC. Its protein is CSARVPGQALETQYF.

The chain uses TRBV18 and TRBJ2-3; TRBD2 is a possible D gene (6 bases). The CDR3 consists of 16 residues. In germline, CDR1 is KGHSH, CDR2 LQKENI. V dropped 0 bases and J dropped 2 bases, with 12 bases sitting between them. The DNA for the CDR3 is TGTGCCAGCTCACCACCGGACGGGGGTGTCACAGATACGCAGTATTTT. It specifies CASSPPDGGVTDTQYF.

This chain uses TRBV10-3 with TRBJ1-2, with TRBD1 matching 8 bases. Trimming took 3 bases from V and 2 from J; bases not matched to a gene: 5. The CDR3 spans 15 residues. Germline CDR1 is ENHRY and CDR2 is SYGVKD. CDR3 in amino acids: CAISDTTGVNYGYTF. CDR3 in DNA: TGTGCCATCAGTGATACGACAGGGGTGAACTATGGCTACACCTTC.

This rearrangement joins TRBV5-1 to TRBJ2-1; 9 bases align to TRBD1. Trimming at V came to 4 bases and at J to 9 bases, leaving 8 bases not matched to a gene. This CDR3 is built from 14 residues. Germline-derived CDR1 and CDR2 are SGHRS and YFSETQ. This CDR3 reads CASSMGRQGVEQFF. The CDR3 bases are TGCGCCAGCAGCATGGGGCGACAGGGGGTTGAGCAGTTCTTC.

The chain joins TRBV4-3 to TRBJ1-5; D is ambiguous. Germline values: CDR1 LGHNA, CDR2 YSLEER. The CDR3 runs 14 residues. V was cut by 0 bases and J by 7 bases, with 10 bases left in between. The CDR3 DNA reads as TGCGCCAGCAGCCAAGATGTGGGTGGGCAGCCCCAGCATTTT. This sequence encodes CASSQDVGGQPQHF.

This clonotype has just a few counts. The rearrangement links TRBV5-1 to TRBJ2-2, with 8 bases aligning to TRBD1. This CDR3 is 14 amino acids long. Germline V gene data show CDR1 as SGHRS and CDR2 as YFSETQ. Losses at the gene ends were 1 base for V and 7 bases for J; bases not matched to a gene: 3. CDR3 protein: CASSLLTGVGELFF. For the CDR3, the DNA is TGCGCCAGCAGCTTGCTGACAGGGGTCGGGGAGCTGTTTTTT.

This clonotype was recorded a few times. V is TRBV12-3 or TRBV12-4 and J is TRBJ1-1, with no clear D. V shed 5 bases and J shed 3 bases, with 10 bases lying between them. The CDR3 loop spans 13 amino acids. The CDR3: CASSLHPDTEAFF. In DNA form, the CDR3 reads TGTGCCAGCAGTCTTCACCCGGACACTGAAGCTTTCTTT.

This clonotype was counted between two and nine times. The V call is TRBV6-5, the J call TRBJ1-6; D unclear. Germline CDR1 and CDR2: MNHEY and SVGAGI. The CDR3 has 17 residues. The V end was cut by 0 bases, the J end by 7 bases, with 16 bases between. The CDR3 region has the DNA TGTGCCAGCAGTTACTCTGGAGCAGCCTCCGAGAATTCACCCCTCCACTTT. Protein product: CASSYSGAASENSPLHF.

The gene calls are TRBV6-2 or TRBV6-3 and TRBJ2-1; 10 bases align to TRBD2. After removal of 7 bases from V and 8 bases from J, the junction contained 5 bases not matched to a gene. The CDR3 sequence is 13 residues long. Per the germline V gene, CDR1 is MNHEY and CDR2 is SVGEGT. The CDR3 is CASTLLAGYEQFF. In nucleotides, the CDR3 is TGTGCCAGCACCCTACTAGCGGGGTATGAGCAGTTCTTC.

CDR3 sequence reads: CASSLLEGEKLFF. The CDR3 coding sequence is TGTGCCAGCAGTTTATTAGAGGGTGAAAAACTGTTTTTT. This chain connects TRBV28 to TRBJ1-4; no reliable D call. CDR3 size: 13 residues. The ends were cut back, 1 base at V and 7 bases at J, with 7 bases in the middle. The germline CDR1 and CDR2 sequences are MDHEN and SYDVKM.

The chain employs TRBV2 and TRBJ2-7; no definite D call. Trimming took 0 bases from V and 2 from J, leaving 11 bases between them. The CDR3 has 15 amino acids. In germline, CDR1 is SNHLY, CDR2 FYNNEI. The CDR3 sequence is CASSEAWGTTYEQYF. The CDR3 nucleotides are TGTGCCAGCAGTGAAGCTTGGGGAACGACCTACGAGCAGTACTTC.

The chain employs TRBV12-3 or TRBV12-4 and TRBJ2-1, with 10 bases aligning to TRBD2. This CDR3 is built from 17 residues. V shed 3 bases and J 2 bases; nucleotides not matched to a gene: 7. The CDR3 nucleotides read TGTGCCAGCAGTTTTGGGGTAGGACTAGCGGCCTACAATGAGCAGTTCTTC. Its translation is CASSFGVGLAAYNEQFF.

The chain has TRBV6-5 and TRBJ1-1, with a possible D match to TRBD1 (5 bases). Germline-derived CDR1 and CDR2 are MNHEY and SVGAGI. The CDR3 covers 14 residues. V gave up 2 bases and J gave up 3 bases, with 10 bases separating them. CDR3 DNA sequence: TGTGCCAGCAGTTACCGCGGGGGTCACACTGAAGCTTTCTTT. Encoded protein: CASSYRGGHTEAFF.

The V and J genes are TRBV20-1 and TRBJ2-6, with D tentatively TRBD1 or TRBD2 (5 bases each). V lost 4 bases and J 3 bases, leaving 16 bases between the germline ends. The CDR3 covers 16 residues. Germline loops: CDR1 DFQATT, CDR2 SNEGSKA (reference sequence). CDR3 sequence reads: CSAMGRAGNGANVLTF. CDR3 coding DNA: TGCAGTGCTATGGGCAGGGCCGGGAATGGGGCCAACGTCCTGACTTTC.

The gene calls are TRBV6-5 and TRBJ1-1; D gene unclear. The germline V gene encodes CDR1 MNHEY and CDR2 SVGAGI. This CDR3 comprises 11 residues. V lost 7 bases, J lost 5 bases, and 8 bases lay in between. Here the CDR3 reads CASTPETEAFF. For the CDR3, the DNA is TGTGCCAGCACCCCCGAAACTGAAGCTTTCTTT.

This clonotype was counted a single time. This chain connects TRBV7-6 to TRBJ2-5; no reliable D call. With 4 bases removed from V and 2 bases from J, the gap between germline ends came to 14 bases. There are 15 residues in the CDR3. Germline V CDR1 and CDR2: SGHVS, FNYEAQ. This CDR3 reads CASSSFGRRQETQYF. Here the CDR3 DNA reads TGTGCCAGCAGCTCCTTCGGACGTCGACAAGAGACCCAGTACTTC.

The sample holds a few counts of this clonotype. The J gene is TRBJ2-1, the V gene TRBV28, with TRBD1 matching over 7 bases. CDR3 length: 14 amino acids. Losses at the gene ends were 1 base for V and 9 bases for J; bases not matched to a gene: 6. Per the germline V gene, CDR1 is MDHEN and CDR2 is SYDVKM. CDR3 in DNA: TGTGCCAGCAGTTTATTCAGGGGGAGCGGTGAGCAGTTCTTC. This gives the protein CASSLFRGSGEQFF.

This chain joins TRBV24-1 and TRBJ2-7; 9 positions agree with TRBD1. Germline V lookup: CDR1 KGHDR, CDR2 SFDVKD. CDR3 length: 18 residues. V trimming: 5 bases; J trimming: 2 bases; junction bases outside the gene matches: 15. CDR3 nucleotide sequence: TGTGCCACCAGTGGAGTGGGGGACAGGGAAGGTTGGACCTACGAGCAGTACTTC. Its translation is CATSGVGDREGWTYEQYF.

This clonotype was detected a few times. Because the CDR3's place on the DNA is in doubt, the DNA is left out and the CDR3 is given as listed by TCRdb. CDR3 region: CASSWGQGAFF. The rearrangement uses TRBV7-9 and TRBJ2-1; the DNA was not compared with TRBD1, the D call given in the table. Germline CDR1 reads SEHNR; CDR2 reads FQNEAQ (reference sequence). Ends included, the CDR3 has 11 residues.

This clonotype was counted a few times. The chain is built from TRBV20-1 and TRBJ2-7; no definite D call. The V gene's germline CDR1 is DFQATT and CDR2 SNEGSKA (reference sequence). The CDR3 is 11 amino acids. The V end lost 3 bases, the J end lost 6 bases, and 9 bases lay between the germline ends. The CDR3 coding sequence is TGCAGTGCTAGCGGGCCCTCCGAGCAGTACTTC. This sequence encodes CSASGPSEQYF.

The CDR3: CASSLTGTARQPQHF. The DNA of the CDR3 is TGTGCCAGCAGTTTAACCGGGACAGCCCGTCAGCCCCAGCATTTT. The chain is built from TRBV12-3 or TRBV12-4 and TRBJ1-5; 7 nucleotides align to TRBD1. Unmatched junction bases numbered 7, after V lost 2 bases and J lost 6 bases. This CDR3 spans 15 amino acids.

The chain is built from TRBV12-3 or TRBV12-4 and TRBJ2-3; D call uncertain. With 2 bases removed from V and 3 bases from J, the gap between germline ends came to 9 bases. This CDR3 contains 14 residues. The CDR3 is CASSLIVPTDTQYF. CDR3 sequence (DNA): TGTGCCAGCAGTTTAATCGTCCCGACAGATACGCAGTATTTT.

This clonotype has just a few counts. The V call is TRBV12-3 or TRBV12-4, the J call TRBJ2-5; 14 bases line up with TRBD2. This CDR3 contains 15 residues. Trimming took 5 bases from V and 3 from J; bases not matched to a gene: 2. CDR3 protein: CASSRLAGGKETQYF. DNA for the CDR3: TGTGCCAGCAGTCGACTAGCGGGGGGGAAAGAGACCCAGTACTTC.

This clonotype was found a few times. The V call is TRBV4-3, the J call TRBJ2-3; weak D call: TRBD2 (6 bases). This CDR3 is built from 16 residues. The V gene lost 1 base and the J gene lost 6 bases, with 17 bases spanning the gap. Germline V lookup: CDR1 LGHNA, CDR2 YSLEER. The CDR3 DNA reads as TGCGCCAGCAGCCAAGGGCGGGGACGGGGTTCGGATACGCAGTATTTT. Translated: CASSQGRGRGSDTQYF.

This clonotype turned up a few times. This sequence joins TRBV28 and TRBJ2-7; 11 positions agree with TRBD2. Germline V gene data show CDR1 as MDHEN and CDR2 as SYDVKM. The V segment lost 6 bases and the J segment 3 bases; nucleotides outside the gene matches: 4. The CDR3 is 14 amino acids. CDR3 sequence (DNA): TGTGCCAGCAGAAGACTAGCGGGGTACTACGAGCAGTACTTC. Translation: CASRRLAGYYEQYF.

This clonotype was observed a handful of times. The V gene is TRBV20-1, the J gene TRBJ2-3; D not certain. The CDR3 length is 14 residues. Germline values: CDR1 DFQATT, CDR2 SNEGSKA (reference sequence). Between the trimmed V and J ends, which lost 1 base and 4 bases, there was a span of 12 bases. The chain's CDR3 is CSARVGKASDTQYF. The CDR3 DNA reads TGCAGTGCTAGAGTTGGAAAGGCTTCAGATACGCAGTATTTT.

The chain joins TRBV12-3 or TRBV12-4 to TRBJ2-2; D is ambiguous. V gave up 8 bases and J gave up 7 bases, with 20 bases separating them. The CDR3 has 15 amino acids. CDR3 DNA: TGTGCCAGCCGCCTTGGGTCAGGCAGAGGCGGGGAGCTGTTTTTT. This codes for CASRLGSGRGGELFF.

The rearrangement links TRBV20-1 to TRBJ2-2; D perhaps matches TRBD1 (6 bases). V gave up 2 bases and J gave up 6 bases, with 16 bases separating them. Germline loops: CDR1 DFQATT, CDR2 SNEGSKA (reference sequence). CDR3 length equals 15 residues. CDR3 DNA sequence: TGCAGTGCTAGACGTATGGGGACAATAGCCGGGGAGCTGTTTTTT. Its translation: CSARRMGTIAGELFF.